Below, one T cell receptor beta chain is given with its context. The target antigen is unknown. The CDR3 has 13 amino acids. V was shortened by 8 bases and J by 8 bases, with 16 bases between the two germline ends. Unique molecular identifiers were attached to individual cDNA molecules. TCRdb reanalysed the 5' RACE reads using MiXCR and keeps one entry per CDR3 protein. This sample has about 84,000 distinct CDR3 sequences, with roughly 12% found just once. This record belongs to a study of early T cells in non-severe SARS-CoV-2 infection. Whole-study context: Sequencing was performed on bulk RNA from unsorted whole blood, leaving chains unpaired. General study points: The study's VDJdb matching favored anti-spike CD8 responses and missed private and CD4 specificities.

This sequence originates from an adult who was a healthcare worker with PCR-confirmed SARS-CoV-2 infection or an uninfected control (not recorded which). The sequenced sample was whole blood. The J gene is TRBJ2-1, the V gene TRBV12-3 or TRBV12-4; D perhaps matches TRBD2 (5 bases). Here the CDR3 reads CASCTDGGHEQFF. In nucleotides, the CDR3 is TGTGCCAGCTGCACAGATGGAGGACATGAGCAGTTCTTC.